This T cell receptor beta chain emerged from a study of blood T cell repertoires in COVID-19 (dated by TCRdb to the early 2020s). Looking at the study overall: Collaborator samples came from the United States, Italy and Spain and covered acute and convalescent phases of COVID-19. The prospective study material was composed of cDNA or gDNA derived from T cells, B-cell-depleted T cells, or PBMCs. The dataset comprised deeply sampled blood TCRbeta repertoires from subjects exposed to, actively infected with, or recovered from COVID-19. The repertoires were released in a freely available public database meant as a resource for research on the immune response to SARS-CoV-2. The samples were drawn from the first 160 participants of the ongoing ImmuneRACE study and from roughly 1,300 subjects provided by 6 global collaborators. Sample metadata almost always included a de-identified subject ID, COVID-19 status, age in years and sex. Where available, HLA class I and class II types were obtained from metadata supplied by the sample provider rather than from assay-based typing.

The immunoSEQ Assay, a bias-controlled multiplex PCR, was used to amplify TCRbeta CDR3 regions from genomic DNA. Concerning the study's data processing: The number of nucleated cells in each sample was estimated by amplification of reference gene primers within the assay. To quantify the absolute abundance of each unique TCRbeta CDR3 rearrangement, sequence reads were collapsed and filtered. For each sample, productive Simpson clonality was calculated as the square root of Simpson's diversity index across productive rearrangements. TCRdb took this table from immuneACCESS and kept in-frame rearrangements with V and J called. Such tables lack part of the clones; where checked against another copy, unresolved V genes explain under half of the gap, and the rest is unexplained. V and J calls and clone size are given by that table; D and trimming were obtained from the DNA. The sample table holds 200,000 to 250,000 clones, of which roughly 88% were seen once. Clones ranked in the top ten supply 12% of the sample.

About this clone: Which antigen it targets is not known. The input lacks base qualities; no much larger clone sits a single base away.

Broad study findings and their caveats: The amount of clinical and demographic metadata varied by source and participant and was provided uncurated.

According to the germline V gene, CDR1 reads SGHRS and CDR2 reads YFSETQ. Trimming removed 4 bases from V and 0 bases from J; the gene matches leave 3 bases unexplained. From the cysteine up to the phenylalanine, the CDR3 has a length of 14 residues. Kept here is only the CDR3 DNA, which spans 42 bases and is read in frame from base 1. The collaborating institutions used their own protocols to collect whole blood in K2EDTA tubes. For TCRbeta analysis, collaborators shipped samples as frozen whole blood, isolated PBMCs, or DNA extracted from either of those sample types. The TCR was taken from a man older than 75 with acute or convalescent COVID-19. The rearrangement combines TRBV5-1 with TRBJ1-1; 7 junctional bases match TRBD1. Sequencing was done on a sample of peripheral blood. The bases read TGCGCCAGCAGCGTAACAGGGGTGAACACTGAAGCTTTCTTT. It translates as CASSVTGVNTEAFF.